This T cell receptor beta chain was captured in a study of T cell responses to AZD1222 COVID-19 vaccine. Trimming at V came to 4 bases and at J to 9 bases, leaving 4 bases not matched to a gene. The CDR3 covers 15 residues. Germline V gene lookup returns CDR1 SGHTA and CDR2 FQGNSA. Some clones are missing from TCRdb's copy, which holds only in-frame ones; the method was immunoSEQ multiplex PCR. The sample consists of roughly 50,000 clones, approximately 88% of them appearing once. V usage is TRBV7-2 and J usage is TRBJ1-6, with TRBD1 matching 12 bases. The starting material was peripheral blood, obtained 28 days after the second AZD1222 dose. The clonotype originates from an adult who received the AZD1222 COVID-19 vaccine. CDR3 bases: TGTGCCAGCAGCTCGGGACAGGGGGCGCCTTCACCCCTCCACTTT. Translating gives CASSSGQGAPSPLHF.